This T cell receptor beta chain was recorded in a study of T cells in localized non-small cell lung cancer. The study, taken as a whole, reports: Analysis by sequencing included only one tumor region, so heterogeneity remains possible. Median detection of top 100 tumor clones in adjacent lung was around 60 clones. There was an association of higher blood T cell density with longer overall survival. Among the tissues sampled, uninvolved adjacent lung had the highest T cell clonality, above tumor.

Turning to this clone: Its antigen is not known.

The protocol was immunoSEQ multiplex PCR, while the TCRdb copy is restricted to in-frame clones and leaves out a portion. Altogether about 31,000 clones are present, 94% being singletons, with the ten largest covering around 0.77%. The CDR3 extends over 14 amino acids. Looked up from germline, CDR1 is MNHEY and CDR2 is SVGAGI. J lost 4 bases, V lost 10 bases, and 7 bases had no gene match. V gene TRBV6-5 combines with J gene TRBJ2-3; TRBD2 matches 11 bases. The sample in question was peripheral blood, obtained before any cancer treatment. The sequence was obtained from a woman aged 35 to 70 with stage I lung adenocarcinoma. The DNA of the CDR3 is TGTGCCACCCGAAGGGGACTAGCGGCAGATACGCAGTATTTT. It yields the protein CATRRGLAADTQYF.